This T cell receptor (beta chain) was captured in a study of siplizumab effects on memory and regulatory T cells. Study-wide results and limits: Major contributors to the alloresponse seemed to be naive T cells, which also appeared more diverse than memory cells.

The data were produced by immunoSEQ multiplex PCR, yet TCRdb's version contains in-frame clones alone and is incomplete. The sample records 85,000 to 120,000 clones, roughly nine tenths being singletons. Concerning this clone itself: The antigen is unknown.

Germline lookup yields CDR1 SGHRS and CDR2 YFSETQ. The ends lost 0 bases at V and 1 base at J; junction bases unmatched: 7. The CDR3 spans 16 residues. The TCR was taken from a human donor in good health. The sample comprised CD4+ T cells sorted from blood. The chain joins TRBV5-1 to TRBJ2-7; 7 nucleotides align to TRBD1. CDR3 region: CASSLAASGQSYEQYF. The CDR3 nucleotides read TGCGCCAGCAGCTTGGCCGCTTCGGGACAGTCCTACGAGCAGTACTTC. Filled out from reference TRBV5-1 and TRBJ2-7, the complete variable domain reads KAGVTQTPRYLIKTRGQQVTLSCSPISGHRSVSWYQQTPGQGLQFLFEYFSETQRNKGNFPGRFSGRQFSNSRSEMNVSTLELGDSALYLCASSLAASGQSYEQYFGPGTRLTVT.